This entry concerns a single T cell receptor (beta chain). CDR1 and CDR2 from the germline V gene are SGDLS and YYNGEE. Trimming removed 4 bases at V and 9 bases at J, with 20 bases between. The CDR3 runs to 16 residues. Original methodology: Amplification of reference gene primers was used by the study to estimate nucleated cell counts. The assay was immunoSEQ multiplex PCR, and TCRdb's table has in-frame clones only and misses some. The DNA was the basis for D and trimming; V, J and clone size are from that table. The sample has about 200,000 clones; around 89% are singletons. The data were obtained in a study of blood T cell repertoires in COVID-19. As for the study in general: COVID-19 samples, acute and convalescent, were from the United States, Italy and Spain. T cells, B-cell-depleted T cells, or PBMCs supplied cDNA or gDNA.

This receptor was taken from a man aged 40-50 years with active or convalescent COVID-19. The chain uses TRBV9 and TRBJ1-6; TRBD1 might be the D (5 bases). The sequenced sample was peripheral blood. The CDR3 is CASSPPGLQMGSPLHF. The CDR3 nucleotides are TGTGCCAGCAGCCCTCCGGGACTGCAAATGGGTTCACCCCTCCACTTT.